The T cell receptor (beta chain) under discussion was sequenced for a study of T-cell memory formation after mild COVID-19. Study-level information: Across donors, TCR clusters were largely donor specific. The study's findings and limits: CD8+ contracting clones occupied EMRA, while CD4+ ones occupied mainly CM and EM. The appearance of some responding clones in pre-infection memory suggested that cross-reactive memory joined.

5'RACE primed from the constant segment yielded TCR alpha and TCR beta cDNA libraries bearing sample barcodes and UMIs. Via MiXCR, TCRdb re-called the 5' RACE reads, giving one row per CDR3 protein. The sample carries roughly 280,000 distinct CDR3 sequences, 8% to 9% recorded once. This clonotype came up a few times. Antigen: not known. Trimming took 8 bases from V and 7 from J, leaving 15 bases between them. Germline V gene data show CDR1 as WSHSY and CDR2 as SAAADI. This CDR3 comprises 13 residues. The source of this sequence is a man between 18 and 29 years old who had mild COVID-19 (a few samples of this study predate the infection). Cell type and time point are not known. This rearrangement joins TRBV10-2 to TRBJ2-1; perhaps TRBD1 as D (6 bases). Material for sequencing was PBMCs or a T cell subset sorted from them (not recorded which). The CDR3 DNA reads as TGCGCCAGCGCTAGACTGACAGGAAATGAGCAGTTCTTC. Amino acid sequence: CASARLTGNEQFF.